The clone carrying this T cell receptor (beta chain) has a handful of counts. Its antigen is not known. This entry belongs to a study of shared clonotypes between healthy human individuals. Looking at the study overall: A couple of women and a few men aged 18 to 49 made up the donors. Study observations and caveats: An anticipated effect of sequencing depth on clonotype sharing among donors was recognized. A small donor pool kept down the genetic and exposure-history diversity that was represented.

This CDR3 contains 12 residues. V was trimmed by 4 bases and J by 10 bases, leaving 12 bases between them. Germline V gives CDR1 SGHKS, CDR2 YYEKEE (reference sequence). CD8 memory fractions consisted of CD45RO+ and CCR7-negative CD45RA+ TemRA cells together. Clones were sequenced by immunoSEQ multiplex PCR, and TCRdb holds only the in-frame ones, with some missing. The table includes 85,000 to 100,000 clones, under 80% detected once. The specimen sequenced was memory CD8+ T cells sorted from blood. Subset defined: CD45RO+ cells pooled with CCR7-negative TemRA cells. The clonotype originates from a man aged 25 to 45 in good health. The V and J genes are TRBV5-5 and TRBJ2-1; a possible D gene is TRBD2 (6 bases). For the CDR3, the DNA is TGTGCCAGCAGCCCCCCGGAGGGAGAGCAGTTCTTC. Its protein is CASSPPEGEQFF.